The 22 T cell receptor beta chains reported below all come from one sample, sequenced in a study of blood T cell repertoires in COVID-19. Only in-frame clones appear in the TCRdb table, and some are missing; sequencing was by immunoSEQ multiplex PCR. The sample carries about 170,000 clones, 85% recorded once. Sequencing used peripheral blood. The receptors here all came from a woman older than 75 with COVID-19, enrolled during active disease.

J is TRBJ2-2 and V is TRBV7-9; D is perhaps TRBD2 (5 bases). Germline V lookup: CDR1 SEHNR, CDR2 FQNEAQ (reference sequence). This CDR3 has 14 residues. V was shortened by 4 bases and J by 5 bases, with 11 bases between the two germline ends. The CDR3 is CASSSGRGTGELFF. The CDR3 bases are TGTGCCAGCAGCTCCGGTCGCGGGACCGGGGAGCTGTTTTTT.

The chain recombines TRBV5-8 with TRBJ1-6; 8 bases are a match to TRBD1. The germline V gene has CDR1 SGHTS and CDR2 YDEGEE. This CDR3 has 14 residues. The V segment lost 4 bases and the J segment 14 bases; nucleotides outside the gene matches: 11. CDR3 sequence reads: CASSPRTGRGALHF. The CDR3 DNA reads TGTGCCAGCAGCCCCCGGACAGGGCGCGGGGCCCTCCACTTT.

The chain uses TRBV19 and TRBJ2-7; 8 bases match TRBD1. Looked up from germline, CDR1 is LNHDA and CDR2 is SQIVND (reference sequence). V trimming: 7 bases; J trimming: 2 bases; junction bases outside the gene matches: 13. The CDR3 spans 16 residues. The CDR3 is CASTPSYRTGPYEQYF. CDR3 in DNA: TGTGCCAGTACCCCTTCTTATAGGACAGGGCCCTACGAGCAGTACTTC.

The CDR3 DNA follows: TGTGCCAGCTCACTTCTAGGGGTACACTACGAGCAGTACTTC. Translating it yields CASSLLGVHYEQYF. The chain carries TRBV18 and TRBJ2-7, with a possible D match to TRBD1 (5 bases). The CDR3 length is 14 residues. Germline CDR1 and CDR2: KGHSH and LQKENI. Trimming removed 4 bases at V and 3 bases at J, with 13 bases between.

This rearrangement joins TRBV29-1 to TRBJ1-4; TRBD1 aligns across 7 bases. V trimming: 6 bases; J trimming: 4 bases; junction bases outside the gene matches: 8. This CDR3 contains 14 residues. Germline-derived CDR1 and CDR2 are SQVTM and ANQGSEA. In DNA form, the CDR3 reads TGCAGCGTCGCCGACAGGGCCGTTAATGAAAAACTGTTTTTT. This gives the protein CSVADRAVNEKLFF.

This clone was observed once. The genes are TRBV3-1 (or the pseudogene TRBV3-2) and TRBJ1-1; weak D call: TRBD1 (5 bases). The germline CDR1 and CDR2 sequences are LGHDT and YNNKEL (reference sequence). Trimming removed 6 bases at V and 2 bases at J, with 16 bases between. CDR3 length: 15 residues. CDR3 residues: CASSRGFGGNTEAFF. CDR3 bases: TGTGCCAGCAGTCGGGGTTTCGGGGGAAACACTGAAGCTTTCTTT.

The chain links TRBV5-1 to TRBJ2-1; TRBD2 aligns across 12 bases. The CDR3 runs 15 residues. Per germline, CDR1 SGHRS and CDR2 YFSETQ. Trimming cost V 0 bases and J 7 bases; bases outside gene matches: 2. The CDR3 here is CASSLGLAGENEQFF. For the CDR3, the DNA is TGCGCCAGCAGCTTGGGACTAGCGGGGGAAAATGAGCAGTTCTTC.

The V and J genes are TRBV7-9 and TRBJ2-5, with D perhaps TRBD2 (5 bases). V lost 3 bases and J 1 base, leaving 9 bases between the germline ends. This CDR3 is 14 amino acids long. Germline assignment: CDR1 SEHNR and CDR2 FQNEAQ (reference sequence). The CDR3 region is CASSLASGQETQYF. CDR3 DNA sequence: TGTGCCAGCAGCTTGGCGAGCGGCCAAGAGACCCAGTACTTC.

The rearrangement uses TRBV28 and TRBJ2-7; 11 bases fit TRBD2. V gave up 3 bases and J gave up 4 bases; unmatched junction bases: 2. The CDR3 runs to 14 residues. CDR1 and CDR2 (germline): MDHEN, SYDVKM. DNA for the CDR3: TGTGCCAGCAGTTTGACTAGCGGGGATTACGAGCAGTACTTC. Translated, it gives CASSLTSGDYEQYF. Full variable domain (remainder filled in from reference TRBV28 and TRBJ2-7): DVKVTQSSRYLVKRTGEKVFLECVQDMDHENMFWYRQDPGLGLRLIYFSYDVKMKEKGDIPEGYSVSREKKERFSLILESASTNQTSMYLCASSLTSGDYEQYFGPGTRLTVT.

The rearrangement links TRBV10-3 to TRBJ2-3; 8 bases agree with TRBD2. Per germline, CDR1 ENHRY and CDR2 SYGVKD. The CDR3 length is 16 residues. With 4 bases clipped from V and 6 bases from J, the junction kept 12 bases outside the gene matches. CDR3 residues: CAISAGGAAPGDTQYF. The CDR3 DNA sequence: TGTGCCATCAGTGCGGGAGGGGCAGCACCGGGGGATACGCAGTATTTT.

This chain links TRBV25-1 with TRBJ1-5, with a possible D match to TRBD1 (5 bases). CDR3 length: 15 amino acids. Germline values: CDR1 MGHDK, CDR2 SYGVNS. The V end lost 1 base, the J end lost 5 bases, and 12 bases lay between the germline ends. CDR3 sequence: CASSESGILHQPQHF. The CDR3 region has the DNA TGTGCCAGCAGTGAATCAGGGATTTTGCATCAGCCCCAGCATTTT.

The chain is built from TRBV12-3 or TRBV12-4 and TRBJ1-1; TRBD1 agrees at 7 bases. V lost 6 bases to trimming and J lost 2 bases; unmatched junction nucleotides: 3. The CDR3 consists of 13 residues. The CDR3 coding sequence is TGTGCCAGCAGGGGACAGTTAAACACTGAAGCTTTCTTT. This codes for CASRGQLNTEAFF.

The chain recombines TRBV2 with TRBJ2-7; 7 bases match TRBD1. CDR3 length: 13 amino acids. Trimming removed 1 base from V and 6 bases from J; junction bases left unmatched: 3. From germline, CDR1 is SNHLY and CDR2 FYNNEI. CDR3 amino acids: CASSEDTGAEQYF. For the CDR3, the DNA is TGTGCCAGCAGTGAAGACACAGGGGCCGAGCAGTACTTC.

J is TRBJ1-6 and V is TRBV29-1; a weak D match, TRBD1 (6 bases). The V end lost 2 bases, the J end lost 8 bases, and 7 bases lay between the germline ends. The CDR3 consists of 12 residues. From germline, CDR1 is SQVTM and CDR2 ANQGSEA. The CDR3 protein is CSVEQGHSPLHF. As DNA, the CDR3 is TGCAGCGTTGAACAGGGGCATTCACCCCTCCACTTT.

The rearrangement joins TRBV5-1 to TRBJ1-1; 12 nucleotides match TRBD1. With V trimmed by 3 bases and J by 1 base, 4 bases remained unmatched. The germline V gene has CDR1 SGHRS and CDR2 YFSETQ. The CDR3 is 16 amino acids. CDR3 amino acids: CASSSGQGASNTEAFF. CDR3 sequence (DNA): TGCGCCAGCAGCTCGGGACAGGGGGCGTCGAACACTGAAGCTTTCTTT.

The chain uses TRBV12-3 or TRBV12-4 and TRBJ1-2; D is perhaps TRBD1 (5 bases). With 3 bases removed from V and 7 bases from J, the gap between germline ends came to 12 bases. The CDR3 runs to 13 residues. CDR3 sequence: CASSLGQRSGYTF. In DNA, the CDR3 is TGTGCCAGCAGTTTGGGGCAGAGATCTGGCTACACCTTC.

This chain uses TRBV7-9 with TRBJ2-5, with TRBD1 identical over 9 bases. V shed 3 bases, J shed 2 bases, and the junction held 7 bases outside the gene matches. Germline assignment: CDR1 SEHNR and CDR2 FQNEAQ (reference sequence). The CDR3 spans 16 residues. CDR3 residues: CASSLQDRGGQETQYF. In DNA, the CDR3 is TGTGCCAGCAGCTTGCAGGACAGGGGTGGGCAAGAGACCCAGTACTTC.

V usage is TRBV29-1 and J usage is TRBJ2-3; 11 bases are shared with TRBD2. With 7 bases clipped from V and 0 bases from J, the junction kept 3 bases outside the gene matches. Germline-derived CDR1 and CDR2 are SQVTM and ANQGSEA. The CDR3 has 14 residues. The DNA of the CDR3 is TGCAGCGCCTTAGCGGGAGGGAGCACAGATACGCAGTATTTT. Protein product: CSALAGGSTDTQYF.

This chain connects TRBV3-1 (or the pseudogene TRBV3-2) to TRBJ1-1, with 8 positions matching TRBD1. Germline-derived CDR1 and CDR2 are LGHDT and YNNKEL (reference sequence). The CDR3 is made up of 17 amino acids. After removal of 5 bases from V and 5 bases from J, the junction contained 16 bases not matched to a gene. The CDR3 protein is CASSSTGGTLRGTEAFF. CDR3 coding DNA: TGTGCCAGCAGCTCTACAGGGGGGACCCTTAGGGGAACTGAAGCTTTCTTT.

The V call is TRBV5-4, the J call TRBJ1-2, with D unclear. This CDR3 spans 16 amino acids. The germline V and J ends were trimmed by 4 bases and 4 bases, with 20 bases remaining between them. The germline gives CDR1 SGHNT, CDR2 YYREEE (reference sequence). The CDR3 spells CASSIGSEPSIYGYTF. CDR3 nucleotides: TGTGCCAGCAGCATCGGGTCGGAACCGTCGATCTATGGCTACACCTTC.

The rearrangement uses TRBV20-1 and TRBJ2-7, with D possibly being TRBD2 (5 bases). CDR3 length: 14 amino acids. The germline CDR1 and CDR2 sequences are DFQATT and SNEGSKA (reference sequence). Trimming removed 3 bases at V and 2 bases at J, with 14 bases between. The CDR3 protein is CSASPSGSPYEQYF. The CDR3 DNA is TGCAGTGCTAGTCCGAGCGGATCACCCTACGAGCAGTACTTC.

The V and J genes are TRBV5-1 and TRBJ1-1; D is unresolved. Germline V gene data show CDR1 as SGHRS and CDR2 as YFSETQ. CDR3 length: 13 amino acids. V gave up 0 bases and J gave up 6 bases, with 9 bases separating them. The chain's CDR3 is CASSLVDAAEAFF. The CDR3 DNA reads TGCGCCAGCAGCTTGGTCGACGCGGCTGAAGCTTTCTTT. Full variable domain (outside the CDR3, taken from reference TRBV5-1 and TRBJ1-1): KAGVTQTPRYLIKTRGQQVTLSCSPISGHRSVSWYQQTPGQGLQFLFEYFSETQRNKGNFPGRFSGRQFSNSRSEMNVSTLELGDSALYLCASSLVDAAEAFFGQGTRLTVV.